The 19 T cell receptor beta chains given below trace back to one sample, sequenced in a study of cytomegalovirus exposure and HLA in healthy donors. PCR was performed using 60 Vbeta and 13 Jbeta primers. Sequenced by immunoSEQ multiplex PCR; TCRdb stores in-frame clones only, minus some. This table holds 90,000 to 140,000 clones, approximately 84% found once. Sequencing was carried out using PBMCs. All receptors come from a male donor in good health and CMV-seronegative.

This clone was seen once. The CDR3: CASSISGTGHGYTF. The DNA of the CDR3 is TGTGCCAGTAGTATATCGGGGACAGGGCACGGCTACACCTTC. The chain is built from TRBV19 and TRBJ1-2; 9 bases agree with TRBD1. V shed 2 bases and J 8 bases; nucleotides not matched to a gene: 6. The length of the CDR3 is 14 residues. Per germline, CDR1 LNHDA and CDR2 SQIVND (reference sequence).

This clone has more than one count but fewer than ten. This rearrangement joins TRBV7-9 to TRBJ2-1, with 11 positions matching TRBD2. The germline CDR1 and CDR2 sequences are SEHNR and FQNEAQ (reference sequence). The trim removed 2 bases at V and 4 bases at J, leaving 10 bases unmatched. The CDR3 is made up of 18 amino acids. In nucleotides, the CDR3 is TGTGCCAGCAGCTTAAGATCATTGACTAGCGGGACTTACAATGAGCAGTTCTTC. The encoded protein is CASSLRSLTSGTYNEQFF.

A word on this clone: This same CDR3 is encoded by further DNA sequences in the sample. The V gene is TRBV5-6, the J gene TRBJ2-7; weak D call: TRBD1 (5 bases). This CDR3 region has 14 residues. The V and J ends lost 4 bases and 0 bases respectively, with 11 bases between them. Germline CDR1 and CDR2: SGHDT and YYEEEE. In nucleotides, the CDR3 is TGTGCCAGCAGCGTCGCAGGGTCCTCCTACGAGCAGTACTTC. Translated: CASSVAGSSYEQYF. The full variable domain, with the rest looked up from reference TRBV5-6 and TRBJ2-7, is DAGVTQSPTHLIKTRGQQVTLRCSPKSGHDTVSWYQQALGQGPQFIFQYYEEEERQRGNFPDRFSGHQFPNYSSELNVNALLLGDSALYLCASSVAGSSYEQYFGPGTRLTVT.

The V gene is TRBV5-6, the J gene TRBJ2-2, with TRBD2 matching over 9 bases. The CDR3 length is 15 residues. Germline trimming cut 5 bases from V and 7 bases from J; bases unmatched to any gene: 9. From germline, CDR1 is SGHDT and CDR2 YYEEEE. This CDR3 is CASSSGGLAGGELFF. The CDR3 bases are TGTGCCAGCAGTTCGGGGGGACTAGCAGGCGGGGAGCTGTTTTTT.

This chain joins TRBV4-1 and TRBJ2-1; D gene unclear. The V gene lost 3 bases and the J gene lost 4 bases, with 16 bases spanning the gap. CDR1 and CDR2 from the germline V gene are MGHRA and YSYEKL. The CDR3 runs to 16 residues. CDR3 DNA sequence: TGCGCCAGCAGCCAGGATTCGACGGAGCCTTACAATGAGCAGTTCTTC. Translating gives CASSQDSTEPYNEQFF.

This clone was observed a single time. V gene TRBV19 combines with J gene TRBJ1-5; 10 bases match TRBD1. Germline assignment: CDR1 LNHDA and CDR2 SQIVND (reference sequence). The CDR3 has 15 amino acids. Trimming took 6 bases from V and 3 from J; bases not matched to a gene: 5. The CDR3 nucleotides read TGTGCCAGTAGCACGACAGGGGGCCCCAATCAGCCCCAGCATTTT. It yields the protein CASSTTGGPNQPQHF.

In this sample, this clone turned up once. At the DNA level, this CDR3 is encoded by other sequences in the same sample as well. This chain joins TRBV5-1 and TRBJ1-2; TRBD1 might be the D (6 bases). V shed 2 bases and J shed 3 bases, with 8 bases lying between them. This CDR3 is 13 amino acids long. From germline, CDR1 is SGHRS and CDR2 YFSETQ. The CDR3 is CASSLQGDYGYTF. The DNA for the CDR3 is TGCGCCAGCAGCTTACAGGGTGACTATGGCTACACCTTC.

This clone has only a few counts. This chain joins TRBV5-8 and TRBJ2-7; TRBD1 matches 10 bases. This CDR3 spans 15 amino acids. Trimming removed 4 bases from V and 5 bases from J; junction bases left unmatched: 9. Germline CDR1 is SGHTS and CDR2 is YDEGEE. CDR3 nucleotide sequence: TGTGCCAGCAGCACCTGGACAGGGGGTTTCGACGAGCAGTACTTC. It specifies CASSTWTGGFDEQYF.

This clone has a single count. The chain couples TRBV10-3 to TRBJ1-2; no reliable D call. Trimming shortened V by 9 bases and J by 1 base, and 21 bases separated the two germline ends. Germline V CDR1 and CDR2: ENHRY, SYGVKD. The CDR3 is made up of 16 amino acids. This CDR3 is CAIRPPDTLYNYGYTF. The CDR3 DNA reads TGTGCCATAAGACCCCCCGACACCCTTTATAACTATGGCTACACCTTC.

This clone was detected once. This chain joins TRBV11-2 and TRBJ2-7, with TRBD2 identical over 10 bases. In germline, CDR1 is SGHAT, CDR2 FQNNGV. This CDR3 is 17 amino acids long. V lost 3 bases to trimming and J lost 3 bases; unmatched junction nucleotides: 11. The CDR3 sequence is CASSLPSGSSKGYEQYF. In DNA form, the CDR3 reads TGTGCCAGCAGCTTGCCTAGCGGGAGTAGTAAGGGCTACGAGCAGTACTTC.

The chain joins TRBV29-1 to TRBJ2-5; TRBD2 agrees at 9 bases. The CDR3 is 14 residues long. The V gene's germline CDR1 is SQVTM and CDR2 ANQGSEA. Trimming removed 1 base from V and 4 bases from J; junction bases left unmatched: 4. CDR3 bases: TGCAGCGTTGAAGGTGGTAGCGGGAGAGAGACCCAGTACTTC. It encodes CSVEGGSGRETQYF.

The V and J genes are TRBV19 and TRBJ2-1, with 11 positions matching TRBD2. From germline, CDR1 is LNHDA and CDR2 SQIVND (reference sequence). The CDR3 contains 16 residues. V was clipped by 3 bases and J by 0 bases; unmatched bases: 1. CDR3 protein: CASSITSGSSYNEQFF. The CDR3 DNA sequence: TGTGCCAGTAGTATCACTAGCGGGAGCTCCTACAATGAGCAGTTCTTC.

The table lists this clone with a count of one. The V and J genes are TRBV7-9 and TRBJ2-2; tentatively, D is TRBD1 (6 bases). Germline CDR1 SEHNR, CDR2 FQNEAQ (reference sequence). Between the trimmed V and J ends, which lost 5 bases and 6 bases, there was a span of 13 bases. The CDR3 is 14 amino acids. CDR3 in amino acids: CASSKQGGSGELFF. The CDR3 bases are TGTGCCAGCAGCAAACAAGGGGGATCCGGGGAGCTGTTTTTT. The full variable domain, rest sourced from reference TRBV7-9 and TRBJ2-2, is DTGVSQNPRHKITKRGQNVTFRCDPISEHNRLYWYRQTLGQGPEFLTYFQNEAQLEKSRLLSDRFSAERPKGSFSTLEIQRTEQGDSAMYLCASSKQGGSGELFFGEGSRLTVL.

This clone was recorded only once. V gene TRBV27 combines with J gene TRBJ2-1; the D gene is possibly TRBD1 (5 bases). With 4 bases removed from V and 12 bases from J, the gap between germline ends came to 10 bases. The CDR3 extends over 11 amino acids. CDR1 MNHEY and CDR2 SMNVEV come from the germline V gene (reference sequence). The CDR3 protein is CASSWAQAQFF. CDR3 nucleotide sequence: TGTGCCAGCAGTTGGGCACAGGCGCAGTTCTTC.

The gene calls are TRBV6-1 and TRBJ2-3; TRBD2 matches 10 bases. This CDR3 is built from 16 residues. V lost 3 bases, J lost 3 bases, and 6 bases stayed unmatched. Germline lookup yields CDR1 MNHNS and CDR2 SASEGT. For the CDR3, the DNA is TGTGCCAGCAGTGATCTAGCGGGAGAATTAACAGATACGCAGTATTTT. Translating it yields CASSDLAGELTDTQYF.

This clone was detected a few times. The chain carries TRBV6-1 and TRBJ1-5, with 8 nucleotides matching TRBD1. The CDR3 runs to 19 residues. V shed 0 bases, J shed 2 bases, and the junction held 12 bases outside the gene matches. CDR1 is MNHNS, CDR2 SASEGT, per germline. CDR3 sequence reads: CASSEARDRYRGGNQPQHF. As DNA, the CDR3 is TGTGCCAGCAGTGAAGCCCGGGACAGGTATCGAGGAGGCAATCAGCCCCAGCATTTT.

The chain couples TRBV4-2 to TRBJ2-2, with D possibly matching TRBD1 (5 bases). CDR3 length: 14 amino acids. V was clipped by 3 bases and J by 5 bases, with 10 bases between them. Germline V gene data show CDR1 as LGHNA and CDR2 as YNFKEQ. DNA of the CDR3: TGTGCCAGCAGCCAGGGGCGCAAGACCGGGGAGCTGTTTTTT. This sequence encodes CASSQGRKTGELFF.

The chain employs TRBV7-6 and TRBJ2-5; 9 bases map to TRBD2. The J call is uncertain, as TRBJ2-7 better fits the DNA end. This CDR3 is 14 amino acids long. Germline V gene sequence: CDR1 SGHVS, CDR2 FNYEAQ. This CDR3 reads CASSSYSGGYEQYF. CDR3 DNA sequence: TGTGCCAGCAGCTCGTATAGCGGGGGCTACGAGCAGTACTTC.

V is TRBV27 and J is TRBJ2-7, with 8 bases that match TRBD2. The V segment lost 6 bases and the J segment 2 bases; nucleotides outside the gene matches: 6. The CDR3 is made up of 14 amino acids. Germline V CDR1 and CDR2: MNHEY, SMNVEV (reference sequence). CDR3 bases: TGTGCCAGCAGCCGTAGCGGGGCTACCTACGAGCAGTACTTC. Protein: CASSRSGATYEQYF.